This TCR beta chain stems from a study of blood T cell repertoires in COVID-19. Regarding this clone: Compared with germline, one end of the junction differs, possibly owing to a read error.

The CDR3 is made up of 15 amino acids. The germline CDR1 and CDR2 sequences are SGHTA and FQGNSA. Per the study methods: Reference gene primers were amplified, and this amplification served to estimate nucleated cell counts. Using immunoSEQ multiplex PCR, the repertoire was profiled, and TCRdb retains in-frame clones only, with some absent. The DNA was the basis for D and trimming; V, J and clone size are from that table. Of over 350,000 clones detected, approximately 90% appear once; the ten largest clones hold approximately 9.3%. Participants came from roughly 25 US areas, aged roughly 18 to 100 years. Cohort assignment relied on participant-reported clinical history. All recovered Cohort 3 donors got two negative PCRs, got clearance, or saw symptom resolution.

Sequenced: PBMCs or T cells enriched from blood (not recorded which). This clonotype originated in a woman in her 50s who had recovered from COVID-19. J is TRBJ2-3 and V is TRBV7-2, with D perhaps matching TRBD1 (6 bases). CDR3 sequence reads: CASSLYVGRTDTQYF. CDR3 coding DNA: TGTGCCAGCAGCTTATACGTGGGTCGGACAGACACGCAGTATTTT.